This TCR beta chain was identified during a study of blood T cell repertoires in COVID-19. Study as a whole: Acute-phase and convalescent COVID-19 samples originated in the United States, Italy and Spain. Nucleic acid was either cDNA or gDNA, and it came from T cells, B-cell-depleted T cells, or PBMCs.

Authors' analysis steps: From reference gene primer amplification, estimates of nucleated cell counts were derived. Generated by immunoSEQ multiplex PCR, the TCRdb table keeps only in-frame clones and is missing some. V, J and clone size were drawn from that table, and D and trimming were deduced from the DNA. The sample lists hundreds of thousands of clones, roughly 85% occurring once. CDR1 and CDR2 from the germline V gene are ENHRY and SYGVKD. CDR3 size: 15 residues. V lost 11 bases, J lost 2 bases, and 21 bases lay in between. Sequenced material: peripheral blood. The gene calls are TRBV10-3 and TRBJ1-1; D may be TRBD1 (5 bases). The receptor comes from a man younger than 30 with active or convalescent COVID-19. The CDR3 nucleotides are TGTGCCTCCCGAGGGGTCGGAGGGGTAAACACTGAAGCTTTCTTT. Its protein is CASRGVGGVNTEAFF.